What follows are 4 T cell receptor beta chains derived from one specimen sequenced in a study of blood T cell repertoires in COVID-19. TCRdb's table, derived via immunoSEQ multiplex PCR, lists solely in-frame clones and lacks some. The sample lists some 35,000 clones; approximately 80% were seen once. Sequenced input: peripheral blood. The source is a man between 65 and 80 years old with acute or convalescent COVID-19.

This chain links TRBV7-8 with TRBJ2-7; no definite D call. The germline V gene encodes CDR1 SGHVS and CDR2 FQNEAQ. This CDR3 is 13 amino acids long. V was trimmed by 1 base and J by 3 bases, leaving 7 bases between them. The CDR3 region is CASSLGANYEQYF. The CDR3 DNA reads as TGTGCCAGCAGCTTAGGGGCCAACTACGAGCAGTACTTC.

This clone was recorded a few times. The J gene is TRBJ2-7, the V gene TRBV5-6, with TRBD1 identical over 8 bases. The junction had 6 bases not matched to a gene; V was cut back by 3 bases and J by 4 bases. Per the germline V gene, CDR1 is SGHDT and CDR2 is YYEEEE. The CDR3 loop spans 14 amino acids. The CDR3 loop is CASSSGTGVYEQYF. For the CDR3, the DNA is TGTGCCAGCAGCTCCGGGACAGGCGTGTACGAGCAGTACTTC.

J is TRBJ2-1 and V is TRBV4-3, with 13 bases lining up with TRBD2. The J segment lost 7 bases and the V segment lost 1 base, leaving 7 bases of the junction unmatched. Looked up from germline, CDR1 is LGHNA and CDR2 is YSLEER. The CDR3 runs to 17 residues. The CDR3 nucleotides read TGCGCCAGCAGCCAAGGTCTCGAGACTAGCGGGAGGAATGAGCAGTTCTTC. Translation gives CASSQGLETSGRNEQFF.

The chain has TRBV7-2 and TRBJ2-3; possible D gene TRBD1, 5 bases. V lost 5 bases to trimming and J lost 2 bases, with 23 bases between them. CDR3 length: 18 amino acids. Germline V lookup: CDR1 SGHTA, CDR2 FQGNSA. The CDR3 DNA sequence: TGTGCCAGCAGCCCCCAGATCGTGGGGCTTTTCCCCACAGATACGCAGTATTTT. Protein: CASSPQIVGLFPTDTQYF.